The 20 T cell receptor beta chains presented below share a single source sample, sequenced in a study of T cell changes during pregnancy in multiple sclerosis. The table came from immunoSEQ multiplex PCR; TCRdb's copy has only in-frame clones and leaves some out. The data show fewer than 40,000 clones, roughly 93% seen once. The sequencing here drew on CD4+ T cells from peripheral blood mononuclear cells, taken after pregnancy. All receptors come from a female donor with multiple sclerosis, enrolled in a pregnancy study.

The chain links TRBV4-1 to TRBJ2-4; TRBD1 matches at 8 bases. Per germline, CDR1 MGHRA and CDR2 YSYEKL. The CDR3 loop spans 15 amino acids. Trimming took 2 bases from V and 8 from J; bases not matched to a gene: 8. In DNA form, the CDR3 reads TGCGCCAGCAGCCAACGTTCAGGGGGCTTTGACATTCAGTACTTC. Translated: CASSQRSGGFDIQYF.

The V and J genes are TRBV30 and TRBJ1-5, with a tentative D call TRBD1 (6 bases). Trimming took off 5 bases at V and 6 bases at J, with 14 bases between the two ends. In germline, CDR1 is GTSNPN, CDR2 SVGIG (reference sequence). The CDR3 is 13 amino acids. This CDR3 is CAWAMGASQPQHF. CDR3 DNA: TGTGCCTGGGCGATGGGGGCGAGTCAGCCCCAGCATTTT.

The genes are TRBV5-4 and TRBJ1-3; 8 nucleotides match TRBD1. The CDR3 covers 14 residues. V shed 5 bases and J 2 bases; nucleotides not matched to a gene: 3. Per the germline V gene, CDR1 is SGHNT and CDR2 is YYREEE (reference sequence). The CDR3 sequence: CASSPDRAGNTIYF. In DNA, the CDR3 is TGTGCCAGCAGTCCGGACAGGGCTGGAAACACCATATATTTT.

The J gene is TRBJ2-5, the V gene TRBV5-1; the match to TRBD2 covers 7 bases. Trimming took 0 bases from V and 4 from J; bases not matched to a gene: 3. The CDR3 sequence is 14 residues long. CDR1 is SGHRS, CDR2 YFSETQ, per germline. DNA for the CDR3: TGCGCCAGCAGCTTGGCGACTAGCTCAGAGACCCAGTACTTC. Residues: CASSLATSSETQYF.

The V gene is TRBV6-1, the J gene TRBJ2-3; TRBD1 matches at 7 bases. V dropped 7 bases and J dropped 2; count of bases not matched to a gene: 6. CDR1 MNHNS and CDR2 SASEGT come from the germline V gene. This CDR3 contains 14 residues. The CDR3 sequence: CASTYRGFTDTQYF. For the CDR3, the DNA is TGTGCCAGCACCTACAGGGGATTCACAGATACGCAGTATTTT.

This chain connects TRBV19 to TRBJ1-3, with a tentative D call TRBD1 (5 bases). V lost 7 bases and J 5 bases, leaving 12 bases between the germline ends. The CDR3 is 13 residues long. CDR1 and CDR2 from the germline V gene are LNHDA and SQIVND (reference sequence). As DNA, the CDR3 is TGTGCCAGTAATACAGGAGGGAGAAACACCATATATTTT. It is translated as CASNTGGRNTIYF.

The chain carries TRBV5-1 and TRBJ1-1; D is perhaps TRBD1 (5 bases). The CDR3 loop spans 15 amino acids. V was clipped by 0 bases and J by 1 base, with 10 bases between them. Germline assignment: CDR1 SGHRS and CDR2 YFSETQ. CDR3 sequence reads: CASSLDGTRNTEAFF. Here the CDR3 DNA reads TGCGCCAGCAGCTTGGACGGGACTAGGAACACTGAAGCTTTCTTT.

The CDR3 bases are TGTGCCAGCAGCACCAACCGACAGGATACGCAGTATTTT. Protein product: CASSTNRQDTQYF. The V call is TRBV7-3, the J call TRBJ2-3; maybe TRBD1 (5 bases). Germline V lookup: CDR1 SGHTA, CDR2 FQGTGA. V lost 5 bases, J lost 6 bases, and 12 bases lay in between. The CDR3 runs to 13 residues.

The genes are TRBV30 and TRBJ1-2, with TRBD1 as a possible D gene (5 bases). The CDR3 sequence is 12 residues long. Germline V CDR1 and CDR2: GTSNPN, SVGIG (reference sequence). V was clipped by 0 bases and J by 8 bases, with 10 bases between them. CDR3 coding DNA: TGTGCCTGGAGTGTACGGGGGGACGGCTACACCTTC. Amino acids: CAWSVRGDGYTF.

In nucleotides, the CDR3 is TGTGCCAGCAGCTTAGTAGGGACTAGTAGGAACACTGAAGCTTTCTTT. It is translated as CASSLVGTSRNTEAFF. The chain employs TRBV11-2 and TRBJ1-1; possibly TRBD1 for D (5 bases). Between the trimmed V and J ends, which lost 1 base and 1 base, there was a span of 13 bases. Looked up from germline, CDR1 is SGHAT and CDR2 is FQNNGV. The CDR3 has 16 residues.

The chain couples TRBV5-1 to TRBJ2-5; 7 bases are a match to TRBD1. Germline assignment: CDR1 SGHRS and CDR2 YFSETQ. Trimming took 1 base from V and 5 from J; bases not matched to a gene: 5. The CDR3 extends over 14 amino acids. The DNA of the CDR3 is TGCGCCAGCAGCTTGCAAGGGGGCTGGGAGACCCAGTACTTC. Translated, it gives CASSLQGGWETQYF.

The count of this clone is one. This chain uses TRBV15 with TRBJ2-3; D is uncertain. This CDR3 is 12 amino acids long. Germline CDR1 is LNHNV and CDR2 is YYDKDF (reference sequence). Trimming took off 5 bases at V and 2 bases at J, with 5 bases between the two ends. The CDR3 protein is CATSSNTDTQYF. The CDR3 DNA reads as TGTGCCACCAGCTCCAACACAGATACGCAGTATTTT.

CDR3 sequence: CASSQGDGRKDEKLFF. CDR3 DNA sequence: TGCGCCAGCAGCCAAGGAGATGGGAGGAAGGATGAAAAACTGTTTTTT. The chain combines TRBV4-1 with TRBJ1-4; D gene uncertain. The CDR3 runs to 16 residues. Per germline, CDR1 MGHRA and CDR2 YSYEKL. V lost 1 base and J 6 bases, leaving 15 bases between the germline ends.

The chain employs TRBV7-2 and TRBJ1-2, with a possible D match to TRBD1 (5 bases). Trimming stripped 5 bases from V and 5 bases from J, with 15 bases between. Germline CDR1 SGHTA, CDR2 FQGNSA. This CDR3 contains 14 residues. The CDR3 region is CASSPSRADYGYTF. CDR3 in DNA: TGTGCCAGCAGCCCATCCAGGGCGGATTATGGCTACACCTTC. The variable domain in full, with the rest retrieved from reference TRBV7-2 and TRBJ1-2, is GAGVSQSPSNKVTEKGKDVELRCDPISGHTALYWYRQSLGQGLEFLIYFQGNSAPDKSGLPSDRFSAERTGGSVSTLTIQRTQQEDSAVYLCASSPSRADYGYTFGSGTRLTVV.

The chain employs TRBV7-3 and TRBJ2-3; D is unresolved. Germline V gene lookup returns CDR1 SGHTA and CDR2 FQGTGA. This CDR3 is 13 amino acids long. Deletions cut 5 bases from V and 5 bases from J, with 11 bases between. The CDR3 bases are TGTGCCAGCAGCCCCAATCGGGTAGATACGCAGTATTTT. Encoded protein: CASSPNRVDTQYF.

The V and J genes are TRBV29-1 and TRBJ1-4; 7 bases map to TRBD1. This CDR3 spans 13 amino acids. The germline V gene encodes CDR1 SQVTM and CDR2 ANQGSEA. J gave up 4 bases and V 4 bases, and 3 bases lay outside the gene matches. CDR3 nucleotides: TGCAGCGTTGGACAGGGCGTTAATGAAAAACTGTTTTTT. It codes for CSVGQGVNEKLFF.

This chain joins TRBV9 and TRBJ2-3; 8 nucleotides agree with TRBD2. The CDR3 is made up of 16 amino acids. Germline V gene sequence: CDR1 SGDLS, CDR2 YYNGEE. Trimming cost V 3 bases and J 3 bases; bases outside gene matches: 9. The CDR3 coding sequence is TGTGCCAGCAGCGCCCGCGGGGGGCCTTGGACAGATACGCAGTATTTT. Its translation is CASSARGGPWTDTQYF.

The chain recombines TRBV21-1 with TRBJ1-5; the table's D call TRBD1 went unverified against the DNA. TRBV21-1 counts as a pseudogene. CDR3 size: 17 residues. The CDR3 loop reads CASTLRTGGVSNQPQHF. For the CDR3, the DNA is TGTGCCAGCACCCTCCGGACAGGGGGCGTTAGCAATCAGCCCCAGCATTTT.

This chain connects TRBV7-2 to TRBJ2-3; TRBD2 is a possible D gene (5 bases). CDR1 is SGHTA, CDR2 FQGNSA, per germline. The CDR3 runs to 17 residues. V was clipped by 2 bases and J by 2 bases, with 17 bases between them. As DNA, the CDR3 is TGTGCCAGCAGCTTAAGCCTACTAGAGATCTTCACAGATACGCAGTATTTT. Amino acids: CASSLSLLEIFTDTQYF.

The rearrangement joins TRBV7-2 to TRBJ2-1; D may be TRBD2 (6 bases). Trimming took 5 bases from V and 0 from J, leaving 8 bases between them. The germline gives CDR1 SGHTA, CDR2 FQGNSA. CDR3 size: 14 residues. The CDR3 sequence: CASSGGSSYNEQFF. The CDR3 DNA reads as TGTGCCAGCAGCGGGGGGAGCTCCTACAATGAGCAGTTCTTC.